Listed below are T cell receptor beta chains from one sample, sequenced in a study of shared clonotypes between healthy human individuals. Here immunoSEQ multiplex PCR was the method, and the copy in TCRdb shows in-frame clones only, minus some. This table holds about 2.4 million clones, 93% found once. Sequences were obtained from naive CD4+ T cells from PBMCs. These receptors all come from a man younger than 35 in good health. Some clones in this sample may be carry-over from other donors' samples. The CDR3 runs from the conserved cysteine through the conserved F or W. D genes are given only for firm matches. Some rows have no size entry. The others give once, few or many, or a class for an expanded clone.

V: TRBV7-2
D: .
J: TRBJ2-2
size: once
DNA: TGTGCCAGCAGCTTATTCAGCCTAGCGAACACCGGGGAGCTGTTTTTT
CDR3: CASSLFSLANTGELFF

V: TRBV30
D: .
J: TRBJ1-3
size: .
DNA: TGTGCCTGGAGTGATGGGTTTTCTGGAAACACCATATATTTT
CDR3: CAWSDGFSGNTIYF

V: TRBV9
D: .
J: TRBJ1-2
size: .
DNA: TGTGCCAGCCGCCACGGTACAGGGATCGGAATTCCGAACTATGGCTACACCTTC
CDR3: CASRHGTGIGIPNYGYTF

V: TRBV7-2
D: .
J: TRBJ2-3
size: .
DNA: TGTGCCAGCAGCCTTCAGCGGGCCCCCACAGATACGCAGTATTTT
CDR3: CASSLQRAPTDTQYF

V: TRBV7-9
D: .
J: TRBJ1-3
size: .
DNA: TGTGCCAGCAGCTTAACGTGGGGAAAAGAGACTGGAAACACCATATATTTT
CDR3: CASSLTWGKETGNTIYF

V: TRBV29-1
D: .
J: TRBJ2-1
size: .
DNA: TGCAGCGTTGTCCGTGGCTTCTCCTACAATGAGCAGTTCTTC
CDR3: CSVVRGFSYNEQFF

V: TRBV6-1
D: .
J: TRBJ2-2
size: few
DNA: TGTGCCAGCAGTGAGGTGGAGCTGTTTTTT
CDR3: CASSEVELFF

V: TRBV11-3
D: .
J: TRBJ1-1
size: .
DNA: TGTGCCAGCAGCTTTCGAGTTAACACTGAAGCTTTCTTT
CDR3: CASSFRVNTEAFF

V: TRBV6-1
D: .
J: TRBJ1-1
size: .
DNA: TGTGCCAGCAGGCCTTTAGGACTCGTGGTGACTGAAGCTTTCTTT
CDR3: CASRPLGLVVTEAFF

V: TRBV5-1
D: .
J: TRBJ1-4
size: .
DNA: TGCGCCAGCAGCTTGGCCAACCTGGATGGTACTAATGAAAAACTGTTTTTT
CDR3: CASSLANLDGTNEKLFF

V: TRBV29-1
D: .
J: TRBJ1-4
size: .
DNA: TGCAGCGTTGTGGGCAGGCTGAAGCCGGGGGGCGAAAAACTGTTTTTT
CDR3: CSVVGRLKPGGEKLFF

V: TRBV7-6
D: .
J: TRBJ1-1
size: .
DNA: TGTGCCAGCACCCTAGTCACCTTGAACACTGAAGCTTTCTTT
CDR3: CASTLVTLNTEAFF

V: TRBV6-1
D: .
J: TRBJ2-5
size: .
DNA: TGTGCCAGCAGTGAATCGAGGGCCCAAGAGACCCAGTACTTC
CDR3: CASSESRAQETQYF

V: TRBV14
D: .
J: TRBJ2-5
size: .
DNA: TGTGCCAGCAGCCAAGCCGCCGTCGGGATTGGAGAGACCCAGTACTTC
CDR3: CASSQAAVGIGETQYF

V: TRBV27
D: .
J: TRBJ2-7
size: .
DNA: TGTGCCAGCAGCCCGAGATCGGTATTCACCCACGAGCAGTACTTC
CDR3: CASSPRSVFTHEQYF

V: TRBV5-1
D: .
J: TRBJ1-1
size: .
DNA: TGCGCCAGCAGCTCCTCAGGGCTCACTGAAGCTTTCTTT
CDR3: CASSSSGLTEAFF

V: TRBV7-9
D: TRBD2
J: TRBJ2-5
size: once
DNA: TGTGCCAGCAGCCGGACGGCGGGAGTGGGGGAGACCCAGTACTTC
CDR3: CASSRTAGVGETQYF

V: TRBV6-1
D: .
J: TRBJ1-3
size: .
DNA: TGTGCCAGCAGTTATGCTGGGCCTGGAAACACCATATATTTT
CDR3: CASSYAGPGNTIYF

V: TRBV6-5
D: TRBD2
J: TRBJ2-2
size: once
DNA: TGTGCCAGCAGCCCGCGGGGGACGAACACCGGGGAGCTGTTTTTT
CDR3: CASSPRGTNTGELFF

V: TRBV7-9
D: .
J: TRBJ1-4
size: .
DNA: TGTGCCAGCAGTCACCGGGGCGAAAAACTGTTTTTT
CDR3: CASSHRGEKLFF

V: TRBV5-1
D: TRBD1
J: TRBJ2-7
size: .
DNA: TGCGCCAGCAGCTCGGGGTGGGACAGCTCCTACGAGCAGTACTTC
CDR3: CASSSGWDSSYEQYF

V: TRBV21-1
D: .
J: TRBJ2-5
size: .
DNA: TGTGCCAGCAGCAAAGGCGGCAGCCAAGAGACCCAGTACTTC
CDR3: CASSKGGSQETQYF

V: TRBV14
D: TRBD1
J: TRBJ1-1
size: .
DNA: TGTGCCAGCAGCCAGGGGACAGGGGGAGAGGTCACTGAAGCTTTCTTT
CDR3: CASSQGTGGEVTEAFF

V: TRBV7-6
D: .
J: TRBJ2-1
size: .
DNA: TGTGCCAGCAGCTTAGGTAGCGATGAGCAGTTCTTC
CDR3: CASSLGSDEQFF

V: TRBV7-9
D: .
J: TRBJ2-1
size: .
DNA: TGTGCCAGCAGACACACCTGGGGGTCCTACAATGAGCAGTTCTTC
CDR3: CASRHTWGSYNEQFF

V: TRBV7-2
D: TRBD1
J: TRBJ2-7
size: .
DNA: TGTGCCAGCAGCCTTCAATCAGGGGGCGAGCAGTACTTC
CDR3: CASSLQSGGEQYF

V: TRBV11-2
D: TRBD2
J: TRBJ2-1
size: .
DNA: TGTGCCAGCAGCTTACTAGCGGGGGCATACAATGAGCAGTTCTTC
CDR3: CASSLLAGAYNEQFF

V: TRBV19
D: .
J: TRBJ1-5
size: .
DNA: TGTGCCAGTAGTAATTTCGTAAGGATACAGCCCTCGGGGGTATTTGGCAATCAGCCCCAGCATTTT
CDR3: CASSNFVRIQPSGVFGNQPQHF

V: TRBV5-1
D: .
J: TRBJ2-2
size: .
DNA: TGCGCCAGCAGCGCAGGACCCAGTAGGACCGGGGAGCTGTTTTTT
CDR3: CASSAGPSRTGELFF